This T cell receptor beta chain was retrieved from a study of blood T cell repertoires in COVID-19 (dated by TCRdb to between 2020 and 2021). About the investigation overall: Samples covering the acute and convalescent phases of COVID-19 were provided by collaborators in the United States, Italy and Spain. The samples were drawn from two sources: the first 160 participants of the ongoing ImmuneRACE study, and over 1,000 subjects contributed by 6 global collaborators. The prospective study material was composed of cDNA or gDNA derived from T cells, B-cell-depleted T cells, or PBMCs. Subjects who had been exposed to COVID-19, were actively infected with it, or had recovered from it provided the deeply sampled blood TCRbeta repertoires that made up the dataset. HLA class I and class II types, where available, came from metadata supplied by the sample provider rather than from assay-based typing. A freely available public database, intended as a resource for researchers studying the immune response to SARS-CoV-2, is where the repertoires were released. Sample metadata almost always included a de-identified subject ID, COVID-19 status, age in years and sex.

General conclusions and limits of the study: Clinical and demographic metadata were provided uncurated, with the amount varying by source and participant.

As regards this clone: The antigen this receptor binds is unknown. Base qualities are not provided; no much larger clone lies one nucleotide away.

In the prospective study, participants were roughly 18 to 100 years old, resided in 25 or so geographic areas of the United States, and were enrolled through a virtual design. To assign participants to cohorts, the prospective study relied on clinical history that participants themselves reported in a screening survey and a study questionnaire. Exposed participants were defined as having been in contact with someone with a PCR-confirmed or clinician-diagnosed COVID-19 case within 2 weeks of study entry. In the prospective study, mobile phlebotomists collected whole blood, serum and a nasopharyngeal or oropharyngeal swab from each participant. Participants in the prospective study had the option to provide additional blood draws and questionnaires over a roughly 2-month period. Prospective study blood samples were shipped either frozen or at room temperature before DNA extraction. TCRbeta CDR3 regions were amplified from genomic DNA using the immunoSEQ Assay, a bias-controlled multiplex PCR. In the source study's methods: The number of nucleated cells in each sample was estimated by amplification of reference gene primers within the assay. To quantify the absolute abundance of each unique TCRbeta CDR3 rearrangement, sequence reads were collapsed and filtered. For each sample, productive Simpson clonality was calculated by taking the square root of Simpson's diversity index across productive rearrangements. TCRdb mirrors the immuneACCESS table, restricted to in-frame sequences. Some clones are absent from its copies; in checked studies, under half trace to an unresolved V gene, and the reason for the others is unknown. That table supplies the V and J calls and clone size; D and trimming were determined from the DNA. Counted in this sample were around 340,000 clones; about nine tenths of them appeared once. Approximately 1% of the sample is in the top ten clones.

The receptor was derived from a woman in her twenties or thirties who had been exposed to COVID-19. Sequenced: PBMCs or T cells enriched from blood (not recorded which).

The CDR3 has the sequence CASSQSASSGRTDTQYF. The nucleotide sequence is TGTGCCAGCAGCCAATCGGCGTCTAGCGGGAGGACAGATACGCAGTATTTT. The chain employs TRBV16 and TRBJ2-3, with 11 middle bases fitting TRBD2. V trim: 0 bases; J trim: 3 bases; unmatched bases: 5. CDR1 KGHSY and CDR2 FQNENV were looked up in the germline V gene. CDR3 length: 17 amino acids, cysteine to phenylalanine. Only the CDR3 part of the read is kept: 51 bases, read in frame from the first base.